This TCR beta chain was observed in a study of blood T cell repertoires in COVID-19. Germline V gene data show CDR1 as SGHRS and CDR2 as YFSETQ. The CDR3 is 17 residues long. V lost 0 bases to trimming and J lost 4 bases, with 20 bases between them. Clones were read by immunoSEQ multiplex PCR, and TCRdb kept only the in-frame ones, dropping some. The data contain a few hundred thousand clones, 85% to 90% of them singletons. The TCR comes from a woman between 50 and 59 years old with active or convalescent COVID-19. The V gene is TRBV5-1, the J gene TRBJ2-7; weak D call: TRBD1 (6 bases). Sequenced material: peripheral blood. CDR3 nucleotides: TGCGCCAGCAGCTTGGGGCCCGCAGGGGTCAAGAATTACGAGCAGTACTTC. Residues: CASSLGPAGVKNYEQYF.